The rows below give T cell receptor beta chains drawn from one sample of a study of Graves' ophthalmopathy and Graves' hyperthyroidism. TCRdb passed the multiplex PCR reads through MiXCR, listing each CDR3 protein once. The sample lists 35,000 to 50,000 distinct CDR3 sequences, about 50% occurring once. Sample: peripheral blood. Every receptor here comes from an adult woman with stable Graves' hyperthyroidism. Each CDR3 is given with its conserved first and last residue.

V gene	J gene	CDR3 protein
TRBV9	TRBJ2-5	CASSEGTGIIETQYF
TRBV2	TRBJ1-1	CASEGGGTENTGAFF
TRBV3-1	TRBJ2-6	CASSQEGRRASGSGANVLTF
TRBV15	TRBJ1-2	CATSRDRWDSNYGYTF
TRBV20-1	TRBJ2-7	CSARRADRGVRYEQYF
TRBV19	TRBJ1-5	CASSPPDRGGNQPQHF
TRBV24-1	TRBJ1-4	CATSDLTEKLLF
TRBV4-1	TRBJ2-2	CASSQETDLNTGELFF
TRBV5-8	TRBJ1-6	CASSFPGTVNSPLHF
TRBV2	TRBJ2-7	CASSDAPGQGHLLYEQYF
TRBV6-5	TRBJ1-2	CASSYAEQGPVPNYGYTF
TRBV4-1	TRBJ2-7	CASSQDPSGSSSYEQYF
TRBV4-2	TRBJ2-3	CASSQDPGETDTQYF
TRBV7-8	TRBJ2-3	CASSLSGTDTQYF
TRBV9	TRBJ2-7	CASSVGGTMYEQYF
TRBV2	TRBJ2-5	CASSARGTSGSQETQYF
TRBV28	TRBJ1-2	CASSRQGNYGYTF
TRBV4-1	TRBJ1-2	CASGQVTQGRDGYAF
TRBV2	TRBJ1-6	CASSLQSSYNSPLHF
TRBV19	TRBJ2-7	CASSMMAGASYEQYF
TRBV20-1	TRBJ2-7	CSAPSVVTYEQYF
TRBV6-6	TRBJ1-2	CASSFGQGDYGYTF
TRBV7-6	TRBJ1-5	CASSGTDRSRQPQHF
TRBV7-2	TRBJ2-7	CASSLDVNGYEQYF
TRBV11-2	TRBJ2-5	CASSLTAGAETQYF
TRBV29-1	TRBJ2-7	CSDGGQSSRYEQYF
TRBV19	TRBJ1-1	CASSRTEAFF
TRBV19	TRBJ1-1	CASSIGGLDKNTEAFF
TRBV5-1	TRBJ2-5	CASSLAQPNEELFFGSGTQYF
TRBV5-1	TRBJ2-2	CASSLTASDGELFF
TRBV20-1	TRBJ2-7	CSAPNTDRAYEQYF
TRBV6-5	TRBJ2-7	CASSWGQLSYEQYF
TRBV28	TRBJ2-7	CASSLWGQGRYEQYF
TRBV27	TRBJ2-2	CASSLGNTGELFF
TRBV20-1	TRBJ1-1	CSAPRSTEAFF
TRBV7-2	TRBJ1-1	CASSLSGKNTEAFF
TRBV19	TRBJ1-5	CASSIDLQGNQPQHF
TRBV7-6	TRBJ2-5	CASSLASSGRAVETQYF
TRBV20-1	TRBJ1-1	CSARRGNWAVVRNTEAFF
TRBV2	TRBJ1-2	CASIGRIYYGYTF
TRBV20-1	TRBJ2-7	CSAEPPGQGNEQYF
TRBV29-1	TRBJ2-7	CSVMGQGDEQYF
TRBV5-1	TRBJ2-3	CASSLQGAPTDTQYF